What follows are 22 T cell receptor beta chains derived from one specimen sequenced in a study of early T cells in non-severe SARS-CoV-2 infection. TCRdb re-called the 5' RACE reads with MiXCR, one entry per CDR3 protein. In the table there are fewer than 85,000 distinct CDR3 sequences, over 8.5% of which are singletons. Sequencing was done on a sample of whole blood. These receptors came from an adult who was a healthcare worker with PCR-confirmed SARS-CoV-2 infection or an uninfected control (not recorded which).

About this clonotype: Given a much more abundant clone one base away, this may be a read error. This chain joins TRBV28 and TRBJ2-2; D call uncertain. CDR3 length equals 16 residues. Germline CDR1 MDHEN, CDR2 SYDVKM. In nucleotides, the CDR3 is TGTACCAGCAGTCTCCTCTCAACAGCTAACACCGGGGAGCTGTTTTTT. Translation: CTSSLLSTANTGELFF.

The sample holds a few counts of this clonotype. CDR3: CASSADRRANYGYTF. CDR3 nucleotide sequence: TGTGCCAGCAGCGCGGACAGAAGAGCTAACTATGGCTACACCTTC. V is TRBV6-1 and J is TRBJ1-2, with D possibly being TRBD1 (6 bases). The CDR3 loop spans 15 amino acids. In germline, CDR1 is MNHNS, CDR2 SASEGT. Trimming took 6 bases from V and 0 from J, leaving 14 bases between them.

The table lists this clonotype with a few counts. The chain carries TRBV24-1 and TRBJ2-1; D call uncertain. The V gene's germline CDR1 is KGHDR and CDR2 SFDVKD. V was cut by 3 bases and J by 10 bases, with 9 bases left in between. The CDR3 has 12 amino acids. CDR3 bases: TGTGCCACCAGTGATGGTGGGAAGGAGCAGTTCTTC. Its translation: CATSDGGKEQFF.

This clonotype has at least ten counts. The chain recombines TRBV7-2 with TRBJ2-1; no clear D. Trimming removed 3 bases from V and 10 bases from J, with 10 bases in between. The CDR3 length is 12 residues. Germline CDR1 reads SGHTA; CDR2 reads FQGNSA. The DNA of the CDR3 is TGTGCCAGCAGCTTGGTTGTGAGCGAGCAGTTCTTC. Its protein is CASSLVVSEQFF.

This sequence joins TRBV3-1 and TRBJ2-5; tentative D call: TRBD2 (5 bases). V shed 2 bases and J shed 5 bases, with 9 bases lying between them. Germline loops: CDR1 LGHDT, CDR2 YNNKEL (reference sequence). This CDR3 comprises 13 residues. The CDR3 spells CASSQRRRETQYF. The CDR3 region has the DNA TGTGCCAGCAGCCAAAGGAGGAGGGAGACCCAGTACTTC.

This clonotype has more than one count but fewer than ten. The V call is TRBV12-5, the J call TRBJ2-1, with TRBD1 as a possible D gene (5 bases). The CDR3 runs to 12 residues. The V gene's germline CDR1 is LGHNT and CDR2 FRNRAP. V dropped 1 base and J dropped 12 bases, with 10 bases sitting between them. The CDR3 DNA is TGTGCTAGTGGTTTGGACTGGGGCCGGCAGTTCTTC. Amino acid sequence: CASGLDWGRQFF.

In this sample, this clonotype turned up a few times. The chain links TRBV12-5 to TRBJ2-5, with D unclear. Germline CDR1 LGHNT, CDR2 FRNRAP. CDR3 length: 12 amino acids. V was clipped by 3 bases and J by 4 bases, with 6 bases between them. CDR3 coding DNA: TGTGCTAGTGGTTTCGGCCCAGAGACCCAGTACTTC. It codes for CASGFGPETQYF.

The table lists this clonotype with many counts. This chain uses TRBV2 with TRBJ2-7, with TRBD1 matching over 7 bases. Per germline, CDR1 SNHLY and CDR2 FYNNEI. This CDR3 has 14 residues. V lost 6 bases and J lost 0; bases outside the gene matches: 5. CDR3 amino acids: CASSGTAYSYEQYF. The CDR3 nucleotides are TGTGCCAGCAGCGGGACAGCTTACTCCTACGAGCAGTACTTC.

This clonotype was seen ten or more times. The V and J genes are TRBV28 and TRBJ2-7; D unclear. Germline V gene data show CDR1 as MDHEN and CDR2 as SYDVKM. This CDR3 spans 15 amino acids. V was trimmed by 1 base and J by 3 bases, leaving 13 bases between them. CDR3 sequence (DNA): TGTGCCAGCAGTTTATTGGGTTATCAGGACTACGAGCAGTACTTC. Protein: CASSLLGYQDYEQYF.

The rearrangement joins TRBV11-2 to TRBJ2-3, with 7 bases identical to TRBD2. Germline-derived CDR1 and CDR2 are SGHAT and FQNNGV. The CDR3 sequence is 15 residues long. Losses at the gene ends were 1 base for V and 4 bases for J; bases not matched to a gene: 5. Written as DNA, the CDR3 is TGTGCCAGCAGCTTAGCGGGAGGAGGGGCAGATACGCAGTATTTT. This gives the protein CASSLAGGGADTQYF.

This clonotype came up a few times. CDR3 sequence reads: CASSTTGPTEAFF. CDR3 nucleotide sequence: TGTGCCAGCAGCACGACAGGACCCACTGAAGCTTTCTTT. The gene calls are TRBV12-3 or TRBV12-4 and TRBJ1-1; TRBD1 is a possible D gene (6 bases). The length of the CDR3 is 13 residues. Trimming removed 6 bases from V and 4 bases from J, with 12 bases in between.

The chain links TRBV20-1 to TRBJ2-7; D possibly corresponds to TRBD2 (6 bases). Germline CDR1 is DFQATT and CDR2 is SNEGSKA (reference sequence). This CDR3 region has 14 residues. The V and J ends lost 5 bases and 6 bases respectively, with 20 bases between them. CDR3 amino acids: CSADSSGEIAEQYF. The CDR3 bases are TGCAGTGCTGACTCCTCGGGGGAGATTGCCGAGCAGTACTTC.

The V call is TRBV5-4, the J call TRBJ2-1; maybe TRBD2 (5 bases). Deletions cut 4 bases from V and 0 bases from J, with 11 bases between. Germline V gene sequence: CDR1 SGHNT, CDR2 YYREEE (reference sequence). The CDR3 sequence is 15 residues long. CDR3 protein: CASSPSRSSYNEQFF. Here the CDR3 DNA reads TGTGCCAGCAGCCCTAGCAGGAGCTCCTACAATGAGCAGTTCTTC.

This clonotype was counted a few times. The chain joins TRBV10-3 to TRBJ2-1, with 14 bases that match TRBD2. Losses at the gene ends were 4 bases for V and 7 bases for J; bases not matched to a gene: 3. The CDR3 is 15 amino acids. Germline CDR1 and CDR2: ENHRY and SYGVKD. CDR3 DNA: TGTGCCATCAGTGGACTAGCGGGAGGGGTGAATGAGCAGTTCTTC. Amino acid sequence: CAISGLAGGVNEQFF.

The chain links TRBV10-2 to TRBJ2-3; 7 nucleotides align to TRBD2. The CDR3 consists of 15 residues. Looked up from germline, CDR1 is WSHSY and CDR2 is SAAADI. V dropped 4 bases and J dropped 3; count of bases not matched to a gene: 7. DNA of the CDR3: TGCGCCAGCAGTGGGACTTGGGGGGGAACAGATACGCAGTATTTT. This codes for CASSGTWGGTDTQYF.

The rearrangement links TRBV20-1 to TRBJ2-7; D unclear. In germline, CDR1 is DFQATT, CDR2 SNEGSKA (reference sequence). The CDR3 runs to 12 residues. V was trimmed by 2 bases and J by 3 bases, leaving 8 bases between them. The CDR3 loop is CSARWTVYEQYF. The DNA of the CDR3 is TGCAGTGCTAGATGGACCGTCTACGAGCAGTACTTC.

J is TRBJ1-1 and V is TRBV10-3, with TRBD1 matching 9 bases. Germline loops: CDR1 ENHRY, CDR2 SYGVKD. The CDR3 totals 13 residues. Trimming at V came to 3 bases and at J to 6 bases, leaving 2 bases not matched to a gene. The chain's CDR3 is CAISERTGAEAFF. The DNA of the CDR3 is TGTGCCATCAGTGAACGGACAGGGGCTGAAGCTTTCTTT.

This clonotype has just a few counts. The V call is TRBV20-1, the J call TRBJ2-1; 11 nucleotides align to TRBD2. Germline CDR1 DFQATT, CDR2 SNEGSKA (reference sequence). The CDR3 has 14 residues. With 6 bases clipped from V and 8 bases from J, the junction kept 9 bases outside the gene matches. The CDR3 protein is CSASSSGRSDEQFF. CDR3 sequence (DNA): TGCAGTGCCTCATCTAGCGGGAGGAGTGATGAGCAGTTCTTC.

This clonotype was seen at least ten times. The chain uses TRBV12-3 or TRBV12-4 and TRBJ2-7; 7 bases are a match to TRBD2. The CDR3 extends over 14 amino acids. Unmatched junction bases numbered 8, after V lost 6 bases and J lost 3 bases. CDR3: CASSPPGTIYEQYF. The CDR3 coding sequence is TGTGCCAGCAGCCCACCCGGGACTATCTACGAGCAGTACTTC.

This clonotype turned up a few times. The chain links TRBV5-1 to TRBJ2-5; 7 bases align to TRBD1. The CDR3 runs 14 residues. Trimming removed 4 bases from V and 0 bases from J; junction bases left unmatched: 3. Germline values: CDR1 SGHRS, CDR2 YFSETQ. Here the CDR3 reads CASSPGQDQETQYF. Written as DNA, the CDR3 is TGCGCCAGCAGCCCCGGACAGGACCAAGAGACCCAGTACTTC.

The CDR3 nucleotides read TGTGCCAGCAGCCGCGACGGGGGAAATCATGAGCAGTTCTTC. Translation gives CASSRDGGNHEQFF. The chain recombines TRBV7-9 with TRBJ2-1, with D possibly TRBD2 on 6 matching bases. Looked up from germline, CDR1 is SEHNR and CDR2 is FQNEAQ (reference sequence). This CDR3 is built from 14 residues. The V end lost 5 bases, the J end lost 8 bases, and 16 bases lay between the germline ends.

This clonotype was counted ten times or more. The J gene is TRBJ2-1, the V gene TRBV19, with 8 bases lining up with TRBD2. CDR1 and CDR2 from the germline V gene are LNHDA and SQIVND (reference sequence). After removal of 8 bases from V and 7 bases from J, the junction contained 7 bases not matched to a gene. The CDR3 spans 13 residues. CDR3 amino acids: CASGGSGRNEQFF. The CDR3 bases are TGTGCCAGTGGGGGGAGCGGGAGAAATGAGCAGTTCTTC.